The 29 T cell receptor beta chains below were found in one sample sequenced in a study of blood T cell repertoires in COVID-19. Clones were read by immunoSEQ multiplex PCR, and TCRdb kept only the in-frame ones, dropping some. The sample lists fewer than 400,000 clones; 70% to 90% were seen once. Input material: peripheral blood. These receptors were taken from a human donor in a cohort sampled during active COVID-19.

The rearrangement joins TRBV7-9 to TRBJ1-1, with a tentative D call TRBD1 (6 bases). Germline CDR1 reads SEHNR; CDR2 reads FQNEAQ (reference sequence). V was shortened by 0 bases and J by 5 bases, with 10 bases between the two germline ends. The CDR3 sequence is 14 residues long. The CDR3 spells CASSLATGRTEAFF. The CDR3 nucleotides are TGTGCCAGCAGCTTAGCGACAGGTCGTACTGAAGCTTTCTTT.

The V and J genes are TRBV11-3 and TRBJ2-1; 9 nucleotides match TRBD2. The V segment lost 6 bases and the J segment 5 bases; nucleotides outside the gene matches: 11. Germline values: CDR1 SGHNT, CDR2 YENEEA. This CDR3 is built from 16 residues. The DNA of the CDR3 is TGTGCCAGCAGTCCAATGGGGCTAGCGGGGAACAATGAGCAGTTCTTC. It is translated as CASSPMGLAGNNEQFF.

The chain carries TRBV19 and TRBJ1-1, with TRBD1 matching over 7 bases. With 6 bases clipped from V and 3 bases from J, the junction kept 7 bases outside the gene matches. Germline V gene lookup returns CDR1 LNHDA and CDR2 SQIVND (reference sequence). CDR3 length equals 14 residues. CDR3 in amino acids: CASRGTGVHTEAFF. The CDR3 DNA reads TGTGCCAGTAGGGGAACAGGGGTACACACTGAAGCTTTCTTT.

This chain uses TRBV2 with TRBJ2-5; 9 nucleotides align to TRBD1. With V trimmed by 10 bases and J by 4 bases, 10 bases remained unmatched. The germline V gene has CDR1 SNHLY and CDR2 FYNNEI. The CDR3 consists of 14 residues. CDR3 sequence: CATGRGTGLETQYF. CDR3 nucleotides: TGTGCCACCGGGCGCGGGACAGGGTTAGAGACCCAGTACTTC. The full variable domain, completed using reference TRBV2 and TRBJ2-5, is EPEVTQTPSHQVTQMGQEVILRCVPISNHLYFYWYRQILGQKVEFLVSFYNNEISEKSEIFDDQFSVERPDGSNFTLKIRSTKLEDSAMYFCATGRGTGLETQYFGPGTRLLVL.

The table lists this clone with a count of one. The rearrangement uses TRBV4-2 and TRBJ1-2; 7 bases fit TRBD1. Trimming took 4 bases from V and 8 from J; bases not matched to a gene: 7. This CDR3 contains 13 residues. Germline-derived CDR1 and CDR2 are LGHNA and YNFKEQ. In DNA, the CDR3 is TGTGCCAGCAGCCTCGGACAGGAGGGGGGCTACACCTTC. It is translated as CASSLGQEGGYTF.

This chain joins TRBV7-6 and TRBJ2-1; 10 bases agree with TRBD2. CDR1 is SGHVS and CDR2 is FNYEAQ in the germline V gene. The V and J ends lost 2 bases and 8 bases, in that order; junction bases with no gene match: 9. This CDR3 spans 16 amino acids. In DNA form, the CDR3 reads TGTGCCAGCAGCTTATTCCAGCGGGAGGGTGGGGATGAGCAGTTCTTC. Protein sequence: CASSLFQREGGDEQFF.

In this sample, this clone turned up once. The chain combines TRBV2 with TRBJ1-2; TRBD1 is a possible D gene (5 bases). The CDR3 is 11 amino acids. Germline V CDR1 and CDR2: SNHLY, FYNNEI. The CDR3 nucleotides are TGTGCTTTGGGGGGTAACTATGGCTACACCTTC. Translating it yields CALGGNYGYTF.

This clone has only one observation. The CDR3: CASMFSRLSTEAFF. The CDR3 nucleotides read TGTGCCAGTATGTTCTCCAGGTTGAGCACTGAAGCTTTCTTT. The chain uses TRBV19 and TRBJ1-1; D is unresolved. Looked up from germline, CDR1 is LNHDA and CDR2 is SQIVND (reference sequence). The CDR3 has 14 residues. V shed 7 bases and J shed 4 bases, with 16 bases lying between them.

Of note for this clone: Other DNA sequences in this specimen translate into the identical CDR3. The J gene is TRBJ2-7, the V gene TRBV10-3; TRBD1 might be the D (6 bases). Per germline, CDR1 ENHRY and CDR2 SYGVKD. Trimming took 0 bases from V and 4 from J, leaving 13 bases between them. The CDR3 is made up of 15 amino acids. This chain's CDR3 is CAISESGQGLYEQYF. CDR3 DNA: TGTGCCATCAGTGAGTCGGGGCAGGGGCTATACGAGCAGTACTTC.

This sequence joins TRBV5-1 and TRBJ1-2, with a tentative D call TRBD1 (6 bases). The CDR3 is made up of 14 amino acids. CDR1 is SGHRS and CDR2 is YFSETQ in the germline V gene. V lost 7 bases, J lost 8 bases, and 21 bases lay in between. CDR3 sequence reads: CASERNRDNGGYTF. In DNA form, the CDR3 reads TGCGCCAGCGAGAGGAACCGGGACAATGGGGGCTACACCTTC.

The genes are TRBV23-1 and TRBJ1-5, with D perhaps matching TRBD1 (5 bases). TRBV23-1 is labeled an ORF, and its function is uncertain. The V end lost 0 bases, the J end lost 7 bases, and 22 bases lay between the germline ends. CDR3 length: 18 residues. CDR3 coding DNA: TGCGCCAGCAGTCAATCGGGACGCGGGGATTTTGAGGGACAGCCCCAGCATTTT. Translated, it gives CASSQSGRGDFEGQPQHF.

J is TRBJ2-7 and V is TRBV5-1, with D unclear. The CDR3 length is 14 residues. Germline CDR1 reads SGHRS; CDR2 reads YFSETQ. Trimming cost V 3 bases and J 0 bases, with 10 bases left between them. CDR3 nucleotides: TGCGCCAGCAGCTCCGTGGCAGGCTCCTACGAGCAGTACTTC. It yields the protein CASSSVAGSYEQYF.

This chain links TRBV3-1 (or the pseudogene TRBV3-2) with TRBJ2-5, with 7 positions matching TRBD2. The CDR3 contains 15 residues. Germline CDR1 and CDR2: LGHDT and YNNKEL (reference sequence). Trimming at V came to 4 bases and at J to 5 bases, leaving 10 bases not matched to a gene. CDR3 coding DNA: TGTGCCAGCAGCCCAATTAGCGGGCGCGGGGAGACCCAGTACTTC. Amino acids: CASSPISGRGETQYF.

The V gene is TRBV18, the J gene TRBJ1-2; 8 nucleotides match TRBD1. This CDR3 has 14 amino acids. CDR1 and CDR2 (germline): KGHSH, LQKENI. The J segment lost 4 bases and the V segment lost 3 bases, leaving 4 bases of the junction unmatched. This chain's CDR3 is CASSPGQDFYGYTF. In nucleotides, the CDR3 is TGTGCCAGCTCACCGGGACAGGACTTCTATGGCTACACCTTC.

V usage is TRBV30 and J usage is TRBJ2-7; 13 bases agree with TRBD2. The CDR3 totals 14 residues. Germline V CDR1 and CDR2: GTSNPN, SVGIG (reference sequence). The V gene end was trimmed by 5 bases and the J gene end by 4 bases; junction bases not matched to a gene: 5. CDR3 residues: CAWGPGLAGYEQYF. The DNA for the CDR3 is TGTGCCTGGGGGCCGGGACTAGCGGGATACGAGCAGTACTTC.

The V gene is TRBV6-1, the J gene TRBJ1-2; 7 bases map to TRBD1. The CDR3 contains 14 residues. CDR1 and CDR2 (germline): MNHNS, SASEGT. The junction had 3 bases not matched to a gene; V was cut back by 0 bases and J by 5 bases. CDR3 bases: TGTGCCAGCAGTGAAGCTCAGGGGGATTATGGCTACACCTTC. Translating it yields CASSEAQGDYGYTF.

This chain connects TRBV25-1 to TRBJ2-1, with unresolved D. Trimming removed 6 bases from V and 6 bases from J, with 18 bases in between. Per germline, CDR1 MGHDK and CDR2 SYGVNS. This CDR3 is built from 15 residues. The CDR3 is CASSQKTTPANEQFF. The CDR3 DNA reads as TGTGCCAGCAGCCAAAAGACGACTCCCGCCAATGAGCAGTTCTTC.

The CDR3 region is CASSSETGDNTEAFF. For the CDR3, the DNA is TGTGCCAGCAGTTCCGAGACAGGCGATAACACTGAAGCTTTCTTT. The genes are TRBV2 and TRBJ1-1, with D possibly matching TRBD1 (6 bases). CDR3 length equals 15 residues. Trimming shortened V by 5 bases and J by 2 bases, and 15 bases separated the two germline ends. In germline, CDR1 is SNHLY, CDR2 FYNNEI.

The CDR3 sequence is CASSGRGLTEAFF. CDR3 in DNA: TGTGCCAGTAGTGGTAGGGGGCTGACTGAAGCTTTCTTT. The gene calls are TRBV19 and TRBJ1-1, with TRBD1 matching 7 bases. The germline V gene has CDR1 LNHDA and CDR2 SQIVND (reference sequence). The CDR3 has 13 amino acids. Trimming at V came to 5 bases and at J to 5 bases, leaving 5 bases not matched to a gene. Using reference TRBV19 and TRBJ1-1 for the parts outside the CDR3, the full variable domain is DGGITQSPKYLFRKEGQNVTLSCEQNLNHDAMYWYRQDPGQGLRLIYYSQIVNDFQKGDIAEGYSVSREKKESFPLTVTSAQKNPTAFYLCASSGRGLTEAFFGQGTRLTVV.

The gene calls are TRBV9 and TRBJ2-3, with 7 bases matching TRBD1. Germline V gene sequence: CDR1 SGDLS, CDR2 YYNGEE. J gave up 0 bases and V 0 bases, and 7 bases lay outside the gene matches. CDR3 size: 17 residues. The CDR3 loop is CASSVAPTGSSTDTQYF. CDR3 bases: TGTGCCAGCAGCGTAGCCCCGACAGGGTCGAGCACAGATACGCAGTATTTT.

The rearrangement joins TRBV9 to TRBJ1-2, with a possible D match to TRBD1 (5 bases). CDR3 size: 17 residues. CDR1 is SGDLS, CDR2 YYNGEE, per germline. Trimming cost V 3 bases and J 0 bases, with 18 bases left between them. The CDR3 DNA reads as TGTGCCAGCAGCGGGGGGGATCTACCTAAACCTAACTATGGCTACACCTTC. Translating gives CASSGGDLPKPNYGYTF.

The chain employs TRBV2 and TRBJ2-7, with 7 positions matching TRBD1. Germline-derived CDR1 and CDR2 are SNHLY and FYNNEI. CDR3 size: 15 residues. V was clipped by 6 bases and J by 7 bases; unmatched bases: 15. The CDR3 DNA reads as TGTGCCAGCAGGGTAGACAGGGCCGGCGATCGGGAGCAGTACTTC. Its protein product is CASRVDRAGDREQYF.

V and J are TRBV5-1 and TRBJ2-7, with 11 bases fitting TRBD2. With V trimmed by 4 bases and J by 3 bases, 6 bases remained unmatched. The CDR3 length is 15 residues. Germline V gene sequence: CDR1 SGHRS, CDR2 YFSETQ. The CDR3 DNA follows: TGCGCCAGCAGCCACTCCCTAGCGGGAGGCTACGAGCAGTACTTC. This codes for CASSHSLAGGYEQYF.

The V call is TRBV19, the J call TRBJ1-1, with 10 bases lining up with TRBD1. The CDR3 runs 16 residues. V dropped 5 bases and J dropped 1; count of bases not matched to a gene: 7. The germline V gene has CDR1 LNHDA and CDR2 SQIVND (reference sequence). CDR3 DNA: TGTGCCAGTAGTGCGACAGGGGGCTCGGGGAACACTGAAGCTTTCTTT. Residues: CASSATGGSGNTEAFF.

The DNA of the CDR3 is TGCGCCAGCAGCCCAGGGGGACAGATGAACACTGAAGCTTTCTTT. It codes for CASSPGGQMNTEAFF. The chain joins TRBV5-1 to TRBJ1-1; the match to TRBD1 covers 7 bases. The length of the CDR3 is 15 residues. The germline V gene encodes CDR1 SGHRS and CDR2 YFSETQ. J was trimmed by 0 bases and V by 4 bases; bases with no gene match: 6.

The rearrangement joins TRBV27 to TRBJ2-3, with D perhaps matching TRBD1 (5 bases). CDR3 length: 14 residues. Germline lookup yields CDR1 MNHEY and CDR2 SMNVEV (reference sequence). V was clipped by 7 bases and J by 0 bases, with 11 bases between them. The CDR3 spells CASTPGASTDTQYF. CDR3 bases: TGTGCCAGCACCCCTGGGGCTAGCACAGATACGCAGTATTTT.

The chain links TRBV10-3 to TRBJ2-5; no firm D call. Germline V gene lookup returns CDR1 ENHRY and CDR2 SYGVKD. CDR3 length: 14 amino acids. The V end was cut by 1 base, the J end by 2 bases, with 8 bases between. This CDR3 is CAISEWPDQETQYF. The CDR3 bases are TGTGCCATCAGTGAGTGGCCTGATCAAGAGACCCAGTACTTC.

The rearrangement joins TRBV7-9 to TRBJ1-3; D call uncertain. Germline assignment: CDR1 SEHNR and CDR2 FQNEAQ (reference sequence). The V and J ends lost 1 base and 4 bases respectively, with 14 bases between them. The CDR3 spans 16 residues. The chain's CDR3 is CASSLGARDPGNTIYF. CDR3 nucleotide sequence: TGTGCCAGCAGCTTAGGGGCTCGCGATCCGGGAAACACCATATATTTT.

The chain joins TRBV2 to TRBJ2-4; D unresolved. Germline V gene lookup returns CDR1 SNHLY and CDR2 FYNNEI. The CDR3 is made up of 15 amino acids. The V gene lost 3 bases and the J gene lost 0 bases, with 9 bases spanning the gap. The CDR3 DNA reads TGTGCCAGCAGTGAGAGGCTAGAAGCCAAAAACATTCAGTACTTC. This codes for CASSERLEAKNIQYF.